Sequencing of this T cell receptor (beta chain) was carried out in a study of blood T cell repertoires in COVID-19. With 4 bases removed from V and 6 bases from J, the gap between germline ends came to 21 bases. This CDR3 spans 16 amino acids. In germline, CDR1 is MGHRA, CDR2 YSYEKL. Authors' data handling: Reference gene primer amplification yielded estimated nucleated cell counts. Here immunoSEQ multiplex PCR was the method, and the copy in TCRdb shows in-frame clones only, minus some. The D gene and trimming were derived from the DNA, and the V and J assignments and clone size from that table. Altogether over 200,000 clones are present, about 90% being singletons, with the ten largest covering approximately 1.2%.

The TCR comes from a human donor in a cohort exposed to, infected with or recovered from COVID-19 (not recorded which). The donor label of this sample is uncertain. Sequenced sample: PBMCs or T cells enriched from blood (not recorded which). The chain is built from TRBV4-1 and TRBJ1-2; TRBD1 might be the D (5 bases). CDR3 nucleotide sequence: TGCGCCAGCAGCCTAGACCAGGGTGGGGTGGTTAATGGCTACACCTTC. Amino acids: CASSLDQGGVVNGYTF.